This T cell receptor (beta chain) stems from a study of T cell responses to AZD1222 COVID-19 vaccine. Second-dose intervals of approximately 4 or approximately 12 weeks were pooled. V dropped 6 bases and J dropped 4; count of bases not matched to a gene: 3. There are 13 residues in the CDR3. With respect to this clone: Its antigen is not known.

Points from the study as a whole: Regions left unmutated in variants are reportedly the target of nearly half of spike-specific TCRs. Mostly white British, mostly female donors; authors suggested clonal diversity may be underestimated. The breadth and depth of Spike-specific TCRs increased once two AZD1222 doses had been given.

Sequencing was performed with immunoSEQ multiplex PCR; in TCRdb, only in-frame clones are kept and a portion is missing. The top ten clones hold about 6.1% of a sample with tens of thousands of clones, under 90% of them seen once. The source of this sequence is an adult who received the AZD1222 COVID-19 vaccine. The sequenced sample was peripheral blood, obtained 28 days after the second AZD1222 dose. The chain uses TRBV12-3 or TRBV12-4 and TRBJ1-5, with TRBD1 matching over 7 bases. The CDR3 nucleotides are TGTGCCAGCAGAAAACAGGGGAATCAGCCCCAGCATTTT. This gives the protein CASRKQGNQPQHF.